These 5 T cell receptor beta chains share one sample of origin, sequenced in a study of immune cell composition in non-small cell lung cancer. TCRdb keeps only in-frame clones here, not all; method: immunoSEQ multiplex PCR. The sample lists 6,000 to 8,500 clones, about 64% occurring once. Sequencing input: lung tumor tissue. The receptor source for this set is a human donor with non-small cell lung cancer.

This clone was found once. The J gene is TRBJ1-1, the V gene TRBV27; weak D call: TRBD1 (5 bases). Between the trimmed V and J ends, which lost 5 bases and 7 bases, there was a span of 11 bases. This CDR3 comprises 12 residues. CDR1 is MNHEY and CDR2 is SMNVEV in the germline V gene (reference sequence). The DNA of the CDR3 is TGTGCCAGCAGTACCCGACAGAGTGAAGCTTTCTTT. This gives the protein CASSTRQSEAFF.

This clone was detected only a few times. The chain recombines TRBV11-3 with TRBJ2-7, with 7 bases aligning to TRBD2. Germline assignment: CDR1 SGHNT and CDR2 YENEEA. J gave up 6 bases and V 5 bases, and 7 bases lay outside the gene matches. This CDR3 comprises 13 residues. The CDR3 DNA sequence: TGTGCCAGCAGCCAGACTAGCCTTGGCGAGCAGTACTTC. Translated: CASSQTSLGEQYF.

The chain employs TRBV18 and TRBJ1-1, with a tentative D call TRBD1 (5 bases). CDR1 and CDR2 (germline): KGHSH, LQKENI. V was cut by 1 base and J by 0 bases, with 9 bases left in between. This CDR3 is built from 15 residues. The CDR3 nucleotides read TGTGCCAGCTCACCACGGCAGGGTATGAACACTGAAGCTTTCTTT. Translating it yields CASSPRQGMNTEAFF.

The chain employs TRBV7-3 and TRBJ2-1; TRBD2 aligns across 9 bases. V lost 5 bases to trimming and J lost 3 bases; unmatched junction nucleotides: 5. CDR3 size: 15 residues. CDR1 SGHTA and CDR2 FQGTGA come from the germline V gene. The CDR3 nucleotides are TGTGCCAGCAGCCGCGGGAGGGCCGGCTACAATGAGCAGTTCTTC. Its protein product is CASSRGRAGYNEQFF.

V gene TRBV7-2 combines with J gene TRBJ1-6; D call uncertain. CDR3 size: 15 residues. Germline lookup yields CDR1 SGHTA and CDR2 FQGNSA. Trimming shortened V by 5 bases and J by 0 bases, and 8 bases separated the two germline ends. In DNA form, the CDR3 reads TGTGCCAGCAGCACGGGAAGCTCCTATAATTCACCCCTCCACTTT. Translated, it gives CASSTGSSYNSPLHF.